Following are 4 T cell receptor beta chains from one sample sequenced in a study of regulatory T cells in long-lasting Graves disease. Stated time point: persistent/refractory GD, antithyroid drugs over 5 years with positive TRAb. The authors made the TCR library using RNA they extracted from PBMCs. Library construction for TCR beta used iRepertoire HTBI primers and Arm-PCR of CDR3 regions. TCRdb re-called the multiplex PCR reads through MiXCR, storing one row per CDR3 protein. The repertoire holds hundreds of thousands of distinct CDR3 sequences, with less than 25% as singletons. Here the sequenced sample was peripheral blood mononuclear cells (PBMCs), taken when the disease was refractory, from a patient treated with antithyroid drugs. Receptors originate from a female donor with Graves disease.

The chain carries TRBV27 and TRBJ2-1; 10 bases agree with TRBD2. CDR1 and CDR2 (germline): MNHEY, SMNVEV (reference sequence). CDR3 length equals 18 residues. V shed 2 bases, J shed 0 bases, and the junction held 7 bases outside the gene matches. The CDR3 region has the DNA TGTGCCAGCAGTTTAATGAGCGGGAGGGGGAGCTCCTACAATGAGCAGTTCTTC. Its translation: CASSLMSGRGSSYNEQFF.

The chain has TRBV5-1 and TRBJ2-7; D remains unclear. CDR3 length: 12 amino acids. V was pared by 4 bases and J by 5 bases, with 10 bases between. Per germline, CDR1 SGHRS and CDR2 YFSETQ. The CDR3 region is CASSQRPDEQYF. In DNA form, the CDR3 reads TGCGCCAGCAGCCAGAGACCAGACGAGCAGTACTTC.

The chain links TRBV29-1 to TRBJ1-2; D remains unclear. Looked up from germline, CDR1 is SQVTM and CDR2 is ANQGSEA. Trimming removed 5 bases from V and 8 bases from J, with 15 bases in between. This CDR3 region has 12 residues. CDR3 sequence reads: CSVHEQLSGYTF. CDR3 DNA sequence: TGCAGCGTTCATGAACAACTATCGGGCTACACCTTC.

This clonotype came up many times. The chain carries TRBV11-2 and TRBJ2-7; tentatively, D is TRBD2 (6 bases). The CDR3 contains 15 residues. Germline values: CDR1 SGHAT, CDR2 FQNNGV. Deletions cut 6 bases from V and 3 bases from J, with 18 bases between. The CDR3 sequence: CASSSSFLGGYEQYF. The CDR3 DNA sequence: TGTGCCAGCAGTTCTAGTTTTTTGGGGGGCTACGAGCAGTACTTC. The full variable domain, rest sourced from reference TRBV11-2 and TRBJ2-7, is EAGVAQSPRYKIIEKRQSVAFWCNPISGHATLYWYQQILGQGPKLLIQFQNNGVVDDSQLPKDRFSAERLKGVDSTLKIQPAKLEDSAVYLCASSSSFLGGYEQYFGPGTRLTVT.